These 17 T cell receptor beta chains came from one sample sequenced in a study of CD8 T cells in Susac syndrome. Random hexamers were used to reverse transcribe roughly 0.5 to 1 ug of RNA. Each CDR3 protein gets one entry after TCRdb re-called the immunoSEQ multiplex PCR reads with MiXCR. The table shows 250,000 to 300,000 distinct CDR3 sequences, with roughly 85% occurring only once. Sequenced material: CD8+ T cells from PBMCs. The receptor set was obtained from a human donor with multiple sclerosis.

Only one count was recorded for this clonotype. The CDR3 DNA reads TGTGCCAGCAGCTCCTGGAACACCGGGGAGCTGTTTTTT. Translated: CASSSWNTGELFF. This sequence joins TRBV7-3 and TRBJ2-2; no definite D call. The CDR3 length is 13 residues. The germline V gene has CDR1 SGHTA and CDR2 FQGTGA. Trimming left V 4 bases short and J 1 base short, with 4 bases between. The whole variable domain, filled in from reference TRBV7-3 and TRBJ2-2, reads GAGVSQTPSNKVTEKGKYVELRCDPISGHTALYWYRQSLGQGPEFLIYFQGTGAADDSGLPNDRFFAVRPEGSVSTLKIQRTERGDSAVYLCASSSWNTGELFFGEGSRLTVL.

V gene TRBV12-3 or TRBV12-4 combines with J gene TRBJ2-1; D gene uncertain. The ends were cut back, 6 bases at V and 8 bases at J, with 14 bases in the middle. The CDR3 has 13 residues. The CDR3 nucleotides are TGTGCCAGCAGCAACCTCGCGAGCTATGAGCAGTTCTTC. Protein: CASSNLASYEQFF.

This clonotype was detected a few times. The V gene is TRBV29-1, the J gene TRBJ2-7, with a tentative D call TRBD2 (5 bases). The CDR3 is made up of 13 amino acids. V was cut by 0 bases and J by 2 bases, with 8 bases left in between. Germline V gene lookup returns CDR1 SQVTM and CDR2 ANQGSEA. CDR3 loop: CSVEERTPYEQYF. CDR3 sequence (DNA): TGCAGCGTTGAAGAAAGGACTCCCTACGAGCAGTACTTC.

This clonotype is a singleton in its sample. This chain links TRBV7-9 with TRBJ2-1; D gene unclear. The CDR3 runs 15 residues. Per the germline V gene, CDR1 is SEHNR and CDR2 is FQNEAQ (reference sequence). Trimming stripped 2 bases from V and 8 bases from J, with 16 bases between. The CDR3 bases are TGTGCCAGCAGCTTAAGTATGGTATCCGACGATGAGCAGTTCTTC. It encodes CASSLSMVSDDEQFF.

V and J are TRBV5-6 and TRBJ2-5, with 7 bases lining up with TRBD2. This CDR3 contains 14 residues. Germline V gene sequence: CDR1 SGHDT, CDR2 YYEEEE. The V and J ends lost 4 bases and 3 bases, in that order; junction bases with no gene match: 6. CDR3 sequence reads: CASSPWTSEETQYF. The DNA of the CDR3 is TGTGCCAGCAGCCCCTGGACTAGTGAAGAGACCCAGTACTTC.

The sample holds one count of this clonotype. The chain couples TRBV7-9 to TRBJ2-7; 11 positions match TRBD1. Germline V gives CDR1 SEHNR, CDR2 FQNEAQ (reference sequence). V gave up 5 bases and J gave up 5 bases; unmatched junction bases: 8. This CDR3 region has 15 residues. CDR3 in amino acids: CASSPPGTGGDEQYF. The CDR3 DNA sequence: TGTGCCAGCAGCCCCCCTGGGACAGGGGGAGACGAGCAGTACTTC. The variable domain in full, with the rest retrieved from reference TRBV7-9 and TRBJ2-7, is DTGVSQNPRHKITKRGQNVTFRCDPISEHNRLYWYRQTLGQGPEFLTYFQNEAQLEKSRLLSDRFSAERPKGSFSTLEIQRTEQGDSAMYLCASSPPGTGGDEQYFGPGTRLTVT.

The chain employs TRBV28 and TRBJ1-1, with D tentatively TRBD1 (5 bases). This CDR3 has 13 amino acids. The V gene's germline CDR1 is MDHEN and CDR2 SYDVKM. The V end lost 3 bases, the J end lost 4 bases, and 9 bases lay between the germline ends. CDR3 protein: CASSFDSSTEAFF. The CDR3 coding sequence is TGTGCCAGCAGTTTCGACAGCAGCACTGAAGCTTTCTTT.

The chain combines TRBV20-1 with TRBJ2-3; 9 bases are shared with TRBD2. The germline gives CDR1 DFQATT, CDR2 SNEGSKA (reference sequence). The length of the CDR3 is 15 residues. V trimming: 2 bases; J trimming: 4 bases; junction bases outside the gene matches: 7. CDR3 sequence reads: CSARSKREVADTQYF. The CDR3 nucleotides read TGCAGTGCTAGATCGAAGCGGGAGGTTGCAGATACGCAGTATTTT.

This rearrangement joins TRBV9 to TRBJ2-1; TRBD2 might be the D (6 bases). Germline loops: CDR1 SGDLS, CDR2 YYNGEE. V lost 2 bases and J lost 9, with 21 bases in between. The CDR3 has 16 amino acids. CDR3 in amino acids: CASSVQTLAGGSEQFF. The CDR3 DNA reads as TGTGCCAGCAGCGTCCAAACGCTAGCTGGGGGGAGTGAGCAGTTCTTC.

This chain links TRBV6-5 with TRBJ2-1, with TRBD2 matching over 9 bases. Germline values: CDR1 MNHEY, CDR2 SVGAGI. The V gene end was trimmed by 2 bases and the J gene end by 6 bases; junction bases not matched to a gene: 5. The CDR3 sequence is 15 residues long. This chain's CDR3 is CASSYMGLAFNEQFF. The CDR3 DNA reads as TGTGCCAGCAGTTACATGGGACTAGCCTTCAATGAGCAGTTCTTC.

The chain uses TRBV5-1 and TRBJ2-7; 9 nucleotides align to TRBD2. The germline V gene encodes CDR1 SGHRS and CDR2 YFSETQ. CDR3 size: 16 residues. V shed 3 bases, J shed 3 bases, and the junction held 10 bases outside the gene matches. This chain's CDR3 is CASSSPSGTGIYEQYF. The CDR3 nucleotides read TGCGCCAGCAGCTCGCCTAGCGGGACCGGGATCTACGAGCAGTACTTC. Drawing the rest from reference TRBV5-1 and TRBJ2-7, the complete variable domain is KAGVTQTPRYLIKTRGQQVTLSCSPISGHRSVSWYQQTPGQGLQFLFEYFSETQRNKGNFPGRFSGRQFSNSRSEMNVSTLELGDSALYLCASSSPSGTGIYEQYFGPGTRLTVT.

This chain connects TRBV27 to TRBJ2-4; D remains ambiguous. The CDR3 totals 15 residues. Germline V gene lookup returns CDR1 MNHEY and CDR2 SMNVEV (reference sequence). Trimming took off 6 bases at V and 8 bases at J, with 20 bases between the two ends. The CDR3 nucleotides are TGTGCCAGCAGCTCAAGTGGGCCCACACCATACATTCAGTACTTC. Translating it yields CASSSSGPTPYIQYF.

V and J are TRBV27 and TRBJ2-7, with D perhaps given as TRBD1 or TRBD2 (6 bases each). CDR3 length: 14 amino acids. Trimming removed 2 bases at V and 8 bases at J, with 16 bases between. Per the germline V gene, CDR1 is MNHEY and CDR2 is SMNVEV (reference sequence). CDR3 loop: CASSLGPGANQQYF. The DNA of the CDR3 is TGTGCCAGCAGTTTAGGCCCGGGGGCTAACCAGCAGTACTTC.

This sequence joins TRBV13 and TRBJ1-6; D gene unclear. The V gene's germline CDR1 is PRHDT and CDR2 FYEKMQ (reference sequence). Trimming cost V 0 bases and J 11 bases, with 11 bases left between them. There are 14 residues in the CDR3. The CDR3: CASSLGRGRTPLHF. CDR3 nucleotides: TGTGCCAGCAGCTTAGGCCGGGGAAGGACACCCCTCCACTTT.

The chain is built from TRBV7-9 and TRBJ1-5; 8 bases are shared with TRBD1. The CDR3 is 16 residues long. V dropped 5 bases and J dropped 1; count of bases not matched to a gene: 7. Germline loops: CDR1 SEHNR, CDR2 FQNEAQ (reference sequence). The DNA of the CDR3 is TGTGCCAGCAGCCCTACTGACAGGGGAAGCAATCAGCCCCAGCATTTT. Residues: CASSPTDRGSNQPQHF. The variable domain in full, completed from reference TRBV7-9 and TRBJ1-5, reads DTGVSQNPRHKITKRGQNVTFRCDPISEHNRLYWYRQTLGQGPEFLTYFQNEAQLEKSRLLSDRFSAERPKGSFSTLEIQRTEQGDSAMYLCASSPTDRGSNQPQHFGDGTRLSIL.

V and J are TRBV7-9 and TRBJ2-1; the D is unclear. V lost 9 bases, J lost 1 base, and 10 bases lay in between. Germline V CDR1 and CDR2: SEHNR, FQNEAQ (reference sequence). The CDR3 covers 13 residues. In nucleotides, the CDR3 is TGTGCCAGTCGGGCCCCTTCCTACAATGAGCAGTTCTTC. This translates into CASRAPSYNEQFF.

The V call is TRBV27, the J call TRBJ1-5; 9 bases fit TRBD1. Trimming at V came to 7 bases and at J to 7 bases, leaving 8 bases not matched to a gene. CDR1 and CDR2 from the germline V gene are MNHEY and SMNVEV (reference sequence). This CDR3 is 14 amino acids long. In DNA, the CDR3 is TGTGCCAGCACCCTGACAGGGGGGGGGCAGCCCCAGCATTTT. Translation: CASTLTGGGQPQHF.